Listed below are T cell receptor beta chains from one sample, sequenced in a study of blood T cell repertoires in COVID-19. Data came from immunoSEQ multiplex PCR; TCRdb stores just in-frame clones and leaves some out. This repertoire shows about 160,000 clones, less than 90% found once; its top ten account for 8%. Sample: PBMCs or T cells enriched from blood (not recorded which). These receptors were collected from a woman between 45 and 60 years old who had recovered from COVID-19. The CDR3 runs from the conserved cysteine through the conserved F or W. The D gene is left open where the match is weak. The size field is filled for only some rows; it gives once, few, many or a size class.

TRBV11-2	TRBJ2-3	-	-	TGTGCCAGCAGCTTAAGCAACACAGATACGCAGTATTTT	CASSLSNTDTQYF
TRBV12-3/TRBV12-4	TRBJ2-2	-	-	TGTGCCAGTGGGACATCTAACACCGGGGAGCTGTTTTTT	CASGTSNTGELFF
TRBV3-1/TRBV3-2	TRBJ1-2	-	-	TGTGCCAGCAGCCCACAGGACAGTCCCCCTGGGGGTGGCTACACCTTC	CASSPQDSPPGGGYTF
TRBV13	TRBJ2-1	-	TRBD1	TGTGCCAGCAGCTCCCCCCCGGGACAGGGTTTTAGGAATGAGCAGTTCTTC	CASSSPPGQGFRNEQFF
TRBV28	TRBJ1-2	-	TRBD1	TGTGCCAGCAGGTCCCAGGGGGCTGACTATGGCTACACCTTC	CASRSQGADYGYTF
TRBV2	TRBJ2-4	-	TRBD1	TGTGCCGGAACAGGGGTTGCCAAAAACATTCAGTACTTC	CAGTGVAKNIQYF
TRBV28	TRBJ2-7	-	-	TGTGCCAGCACACCCGGGACTCCTCCCTACGAGCAGTACTTC	CASTPGTPPYEQYF
TRBV28	TRBJ1-1	-	TRBD1	TGTGCCAGCAGCCAAGGGGACAGGGACACTGAAGCTTTCTTT	CASSQGDRDTEAFF
TRBV4-1	TRBJ1-2	-	-	TGCGCCAGCAGCCAAGGGGGGGGTAGGGTTTTAGGCTACACCTTC	CASSQGGGRVLGYTF
TRBV6-2/TRBV6-3	TRBJ1-6	-	-	TGTGCCAGCAGCAGGGAGAACTATAATTCACCCCTCCACTTT	CASSRENYNSPLHF
TRBV28	TRBJ2-1	few	TRBD2	TGTGCCAGCATTGGTTACGGGACTAACAATGAGCAGTTCTTC	CASIGYGTNNEQFF
TRBV5-4	TRBJ2-1	-	TRBD2	TGTGCCAGCCGGGGGGGGGATGAGCAGTTCTTC	CASRGGDEQFF
TRBV11-1	TRBJ2-7	few	TRBD2	TGTGCCAGCAGCCACCCCCTCGGGACTAGTCAGCACGAGCAGTACTTC	CASSHPLGTSQHEQYF
TRBV7-3	TRBJ1-1	-	TRBD1	TGTGCCAGCAGCTTCCGACAGGGAACTGAAGCTTTCTTT	CASSFRQGTEAFF
TRBV7-9	TRBJ1-1	-	-	TGTGCCAGCAGCTTAGTAGAGAACACTGAAGCTTTCTTT	CASSLVENTEAFF
TRBV5-4	TRBJ2-1	-	-	TGTGCCAGCAGCCTGGTCGACGGGGTTAATGAGCAGTTCTTC	CASSLVDGVNEQFF
TRBV29-1	TRBJ2-7	-	TRBD1	TGCAGCGTTCGACAGGGGGTGGGATACGAGCAGTACTTC	CSVRQGVGYEQYF
TRBV28	TRBJ2-7	-	-	TGTGCCAGCAGTTTATTGCGCGAGCAGTACTTC	CASSLLREQYF
TRBV6-5	TRBJ2-1	-	TRBD2	TGTGCCAGCAGTTACACATTTGGACTAGCCGGGGAGCAGTTCTTC	CASSYTFGLAGEQFF
TRBV11-3	TRBJ1-2	-	-	TGTGCCAGCAGCTTAGGGGTTCGAGGCTCTAACTATGGCTACACCTTC	CASSLGVRGSNYGYTF
TRBV5-4	TRBJ2-7	-	TRBD2	TGTGCCAGCAGTATGGTGGGCAGCGGGGGATTTGTGTTC	CASSMVGSGGFVF
TRBV12-3/TRBV12-4	TRBJ2-7	-	-	TGTGCCAGCAGCCACAGCTACGAGCAGTACTTC	CASSHSYEQYF
TRBV18	TRBJ2-1	few	TRBD1	TGTGCCAGCTCACCACCGACAGGGTTTGATGAGCAGTTCTTC	CASSPPTGFDEQFF
TRBV3-1/TRBV3-2	TRBJ1-1	-	-	TGTGCCAGCAGCCAGGACGCCAGGGTAACTGAAGCTTTCTTT	CASSQDARVTEAFF
TRBV15	TRBJ2-5	-	TRBD2	TGTGCCACCAGCAGAGAAGGGACTAGCGGGGCGAAGACCCAGTACTTC	CATSREGTSGAKTQYF
TRBV9	TRBJ2-5	-	TRBD2	TGTGCCAGCAGCGTAGAGCCACTAGCGGAAGAGACCCAGTACTTC	CASSVEPLAEETQYF
TRBV5-6	TRBJ2-5	-	-	TGTGCCAGCAGCTTGGCGGGGGGCCGGGAGACCCAGTACTTC	CASSLAGGRETQYF
TRBV27	TRBJ1-1	-	-	TGTGCCAGCAGCGCCGGGACACCGAACACTGAAGCTTTCTTT	CASSAGTPNTEAFF
TRBV27	TRBJ1-5	-	-	TGTGCCAGCAGTACCTTAGCGGGGCGAGGCAATCAGCCCCAGCATTTT	CASSTLAGRGNQPQHF
TRBV5-5	TRBJ1-3	-	-	TGTGCCAGCAGCTCTAATTGGAACACCATATATTTT	CASSSNWNTIYF
TRBV11-3	TRBJ1-2	-	-	TGTGCCAGCAGCTCATCCTTCGGGGTTAACTATGGCTACACCTTC	CASSSSFGVNYGYTF
TRBV25-1	TRBJ2-1	few	-	TGTGCCAGCAGTGAATACAGGGGACAAAGCAATGAGCAGTTCTTC	CASSEYRGQSNEQFF
TRBV3-1/TRBV3-2	TRBJ1-5	-	-	TGTGCCAGCAGCCAAGGACCGGGCAGGGCGAATCAGCCCCAGCATTTT	CASSQGPGRANQPQHF
TRBV28	TRBJ1-1	-	-	TGTGCCAGCAGTTTGCAGGGTTCAGCTTTCTTT	CASSLQGSAFF
TRBV4-1	TRBJ1-1	-	-	TGCGCCAGCGGCCCGACTCAGGGAAGAGTTTTCTCTGAAGCTTTCTTT	CASGPTQGRVFSEAFF
TRBV27	TRBJ1-2	-	TRBD1	TGTGCCAGCAGTGACCGGGACAGCTATGGCTACACCTTC	CASSDRDSYGYTF
TRBV1	TRBJ2-6	-	-	TGCACCAGCAGCGCGCGTCGTTTGAGTCGGGCCAACGTCCTGACTTTC	CTSSARRLSRANVLTF
TRBV4-3	TRBJ2-3	-	-	TGCGCCAGCAGCCAAGAATCCAGACACACAGATACGCAGTATTTT	CASSQESRHTDTQYF
TRBV28	TRBJ1-1	-	TRBD1	TGTGCCAGCAGTCGAACAGGGGGCAGTGCCACTGAAGCTTTCTTT	CASSRTGGSATEAFF
TRBV6-2/TRBV6-3	TRBJ2-1	-	-	TGTGCCAGCAGTTGGGGGGTAGCGGAGATCTCCTACAATGAGCAGTTCTTC	CASSWGVAEISYNEQFF
TRBV5-4	TRBJ1-2	-	-	TGTGCCAGCAGCCGAGACAGCAACTATGGCTACACCTTC	CASSRDSNYGYTF
TRBV27	TRBJ2-5	-	TRBD1	TGTGCCAGCCTCGGACAGGGGGCAGGGGAGACCCAGTACTTC	CASLGQGAGETQYF
TRBV4-3	TRBJ2-1	-	TRBD2	TGCGCCAGCAGCGCCCGACTAGCGGGGGGGACGGACAATGAGCAGTTCTTC	CASSARLAGGTDNEQFF
TRBV7-9	TRBJ2-3	many	-	TGTGCCAGCAGCTTTAACACAAACACAGATACGCAGTATTTT	CASSFNTNTDTQYF
TRBV5-6	TRBJ1-2	-	TRBD1	TGTGCCAGCAGCTCAGACAGGGAGGCTAACTATGGCTACACCTTC	CASSSDREANYGYTF
TRBV11-3	TRBJ2-5	once	-	TGTGCCAGCAGCTTAGGTAGCTTTCGTGGGGAGACCCAGTACTTC	CASSLGSFRGETQYF
TRBV5-1	TRBJ2-3	-	TRBD2	TGCGCCAGCAGCTTTCCGGGACTAGCGGGGGAGAACACAGATACGCAGTATTTT	CASSFPGLAGENTDTQYF
TRBV6-6	TRBJ2-4	-	TRBD1	TGTGCCAGCACCACCCTGGGACAGCAGTACTTC	CASTTLGQQYF
TRBV3-1/TRBV3-2	TRBJ2-1	-	-	TGTGCCAGCAGCCAGAGTCCTAGCCACTACAATGAGCAGTTCTTC	CASSQSPSHYNEQFF
TRBV4-2	TRBJ2-3	-	TRBD2	TGTGCCAGTAGCCAAGAGGTGGGGCTAGCGGGAGTAAATACGCAGTATTTT	CASSQEVGLAGVNTQYF
TRBV6-5	TRBJ1-3	-	-	TGTGCCAGCAGGATGAGCGGCTCTGGAAACACCATATATTTT	CASRMSGSGNTIYF
TRBV5-4	TRBJ2-3	-	-	TGTGCCAGCAGCGTTTACCTCACTCCCCACACAGATACGCAGTATTTT	CASSVYLTPHTDTQYF
TRBV23-1	TRBJ1-5	-	-	TGCGCCAGCAGTCGAATGAGGCAGCCCCAGCATTTT	CASSRMRQPQHF
TRBV5-6	TRBJ1-1	once	-	TGTGCCAGCAGCCTGCGGGGGTTGAGCGGCACTGAAGCTTTCTTT	CASSLRGLSGTEAFF
TRBV4-1	TRBJ2-2	few	TRBD2	TGCGCCAGCAGCCAGGGATGGGGTGGCGGGAGTGGAACCGGGGAGCTGTTTTTT	CASSQGWGGGSGTGELFF